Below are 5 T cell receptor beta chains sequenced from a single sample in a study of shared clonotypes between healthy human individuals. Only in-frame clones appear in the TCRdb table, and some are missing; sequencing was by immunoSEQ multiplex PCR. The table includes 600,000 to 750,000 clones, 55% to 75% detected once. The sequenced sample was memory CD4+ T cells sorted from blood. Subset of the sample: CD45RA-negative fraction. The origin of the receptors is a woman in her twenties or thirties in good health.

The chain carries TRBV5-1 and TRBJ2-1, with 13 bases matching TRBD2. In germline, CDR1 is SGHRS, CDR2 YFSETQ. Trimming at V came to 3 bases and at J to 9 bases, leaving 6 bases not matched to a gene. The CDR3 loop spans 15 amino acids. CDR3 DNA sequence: TGCGCCAGCAGCTGGACTAGCGGGGGATCGGGTGAGCAGTTCTTC. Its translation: CASSWTSGGSGEQFF.

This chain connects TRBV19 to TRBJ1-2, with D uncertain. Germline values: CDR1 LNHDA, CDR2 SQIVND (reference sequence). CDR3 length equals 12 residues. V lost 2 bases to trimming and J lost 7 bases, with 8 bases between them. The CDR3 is CASSIKYLGYTF. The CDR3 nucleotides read TGTGCCAGTAGTATAAAGTACCTTGGCTACACCTTC.

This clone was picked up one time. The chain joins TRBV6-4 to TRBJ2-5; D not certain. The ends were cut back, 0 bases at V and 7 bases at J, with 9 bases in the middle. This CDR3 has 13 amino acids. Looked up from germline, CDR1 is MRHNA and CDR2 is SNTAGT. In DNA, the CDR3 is TGTGCCAGCAGTGACTCTAGGCACGGGACCCAGTACTTC. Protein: CASSDSRHGTQYF.

CDR3 sequence (DNA): TGTGCCACCAGCCTAGGGACAGAACCCTACGAGCAGTACTTC. Amino acids: CATSLGTEPYEQYF. The chain carries TRBV15 and TRBJ2-7; 7 bases map to TRBD1. V gave up 5 bases and J gave up 2 bases; unmatched junction bases: 6. This CDR3 is built from 14 residues. The germline V gene has CDR1 LNHNV and CDR2 YYDKDF (reference sequence).

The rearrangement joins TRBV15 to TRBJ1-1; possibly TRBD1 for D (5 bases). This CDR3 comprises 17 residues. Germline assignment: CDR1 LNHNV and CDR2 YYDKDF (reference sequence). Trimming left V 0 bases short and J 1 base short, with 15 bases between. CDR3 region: CATSRDLWRGANTEAFF. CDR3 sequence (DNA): TGTGCCACCAGCAGAGATCTCTGGAGAGGGGCGAACACTGAAGCTTTCTTT.